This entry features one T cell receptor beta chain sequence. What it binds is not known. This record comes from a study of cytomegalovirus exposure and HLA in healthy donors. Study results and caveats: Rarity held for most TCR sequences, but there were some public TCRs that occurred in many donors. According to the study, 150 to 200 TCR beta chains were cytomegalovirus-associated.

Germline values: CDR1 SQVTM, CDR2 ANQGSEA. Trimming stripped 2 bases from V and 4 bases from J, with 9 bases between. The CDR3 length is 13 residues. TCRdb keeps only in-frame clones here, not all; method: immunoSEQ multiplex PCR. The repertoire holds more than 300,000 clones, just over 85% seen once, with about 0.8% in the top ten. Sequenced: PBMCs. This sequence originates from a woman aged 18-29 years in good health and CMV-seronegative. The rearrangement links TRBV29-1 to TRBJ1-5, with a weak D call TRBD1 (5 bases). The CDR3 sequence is CSVEREGNQPQHF. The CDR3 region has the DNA TGCAGCGTTGAAAGGGAGGGGAATCAGCCCCAGCATTTT.